The 23 T cell receptor beta chains presented below share a single source sample, sequenced in a study of shared clonotypes between healthy human individuals. Generated by immunoSEQ multiplex PCR, the TCRdb table keeps only in-frame clones and is missing some. This sample has around 330,000 clones; about 74% occur once, and the top ten carry under 13%. Sequencing input: memory CD4+ T cells sorted from blood. The subset here: CD45RA-negative fraction. The source of these receptors is a man aged 30-40 years in good health.

This clone has a single count. This chain links TRBV6-1 with TRBJ2-7, with a possible D match to TRBD2 (5 bases). Per the germline V gene, CDR1 is MNHNS and CDR2 is SASEGT. V was trimmed by 3 bases and J by 1 base, leaving 7 bases between them. The CDR3 covers 13 residues. CDR3 residues: CASSDRGSYEQYF. The CDR3 DNA sequence: TGTGCCAGCAGTGATCGGGGATCCTACGAGCAGTACTTC.

This clone has only a few counts. The chain carries TRBV5-1 and TRBJ1-1; tentatively, D is TRBD1 (5 bases). Germline V gene data show CDR1 as SGHRS and CDR2 as YFSETQ. The V end was cut by 4 bases, the J end by 0 bases, with 13 bases between. This CDR3 is built from 15 residues. CDR3 DNA sequence: TGCGCCAGCAGCGGGGCCGGGACCATGAACACTGAAGCTTTCTTT. The encoded protein is CASSGAGTMNTEAFF.

V usage is TRBV29-1 and J usage is TRBJ1-3; D is ambiguous. The V end was cut by 4 bases, the J end by 0 bases, with 7 bases between. The CDR3 covers 13 residues. The germline CDR1 and CDR2 sequences are SQVTM and ANQGSEA. The CDR3 protein is CSVGMSSGNTIYF. The CDR3 DNA reads TGCAGCGTTGGAATGAGCTCTGGAAACACCATATATTTT.

This chain links TRBV11-3 with TRBJ2-5; D remains ambiguous. Looked up from germline, CDR1 is SGHNT and CDR2 is YENEEA. Between the trimmed V and J ends, which lost 5 bases and 1 base, there was a span of 11 bases. The CDR3 spans 14 residues. CDR3 sequence reads: CASSQDNGQETQYF. The DNA of the CDR3 is TGTGCCAGCAGCCAAGACAATGGCCAAGAGACCCAGTACTTC. Complete variable domain (other parts from reference TRBV11-3 and TRBJ2-5): EAGVVQSPRYKIIEKKQPVAFWCNPISGHNTLYWYLQNLGQGPELLIRYENEEAVDDSQLPKDRFSAERLKGVDSTLKIQPAELGDSAVYLCASSQDNGQETQYFGPGTRLLVL.

The chain is built from TRBV11-1 and TRBJ1-1; tentative D call: TRBD1 (5 bases). There are 12 residues in the CDR3. Per the germline V gene, CDR1 is SGHAT and CDR2 is FQDESV (reference sequence). V shed 4 bases and J shed 7 bases, with 10 bases lying between them. The CDR3 DNA reads as TGTGCCAGCAGCTGGGGGTCCGGTGAAGCTTTCTTT. This codes for CASSWGSGEAFF.

The chain uses TRBV7-3 and TRBJ2-6; D remains unclear. This CDR3 has 16 residues. The ends were cut back, 2 bases at V and 0 bases at J, with 8 bases in the middle. CDR1 is SGHTA, CDR2 FQGTGA, per germline. The DNA for the CDR3 is TGTGCCAGCAGCTTACAAGGGTCCTCTGGGGCCAACGTCCTGACTTTC. It codes for CASSLQGSSGANVLTF.

This chain uses TRBV7-8 with TRBJ2-2; TRBD2 is a possible D gene (6 bases). The V gene's germline CDR1 is SGHVS and CDR2 FQNEAQ. The CDR3 runs 15 residues. V was pared by 8 bases and J by 7 bases, with 20 bases between. This CDR3 is CASRRWEVLGGELFF. In DNA, the CDR3 is TGTGCCAGCCGACGGTGGGAGGTTCTCGGCGGGGAGCTGTTTTTT.

This clone was recorded a few times. V usage is TRBV19 and J usage is TRBJ1-1; the D is unclear. The CDR3 contains 14 residues. Trimming removed 5 bases from V and 4 bases from J, with 14 bases in between. Germline V gene data show CDR1 as LNHDA and CDR2 as SQIVND (reference sequence). The CDR3 region is CASSPDHRGTEAFF. The CDR3, as DNA: TGTGCCAGTAGTCCGGATCATCGGGGCACTGAAGCTTTCTTT.

This sequence joins TRBV5-6 and TRBJ2-1, with 10 bases that match TRBD2. With V trimmed by 3 bases and J by 7 bases, 10 bases remained unmatched. Germline CDR1 and CDR2: SGHDT and YYEEEE. This CDR3 has 16 amino acids. CDR3 sequence: CASSSLLAGAGNEQFF. DNA for the CDR3: TGTGCCAGCAGCTCCCTCCTAGCGGGAGCGGGGAATGAGCAGTTCTTC.

Written as DNA, the CDR3 is TGTGCCAGCAGTCCCGGACAGGGTGTCTATGGCTACACCTTC. Protein product: CASSPGQGVYGYTF. This chain links TRBV7-8 with TRBJ1-2, with 8 nucleotides matching TRBD1. Trimming took 6 bases from V and 4 from J; bases not matched to a gene: 7. The CDR3 sequence is 14 residues long. The germline V gene has CDR1 SGHVS and CDR2 FQNEAQ.

This chain uses TRBV15 with TRBJ1-5, with D unclear. The V and J ends lost 6 bases and 7 bases respectively, with 13 bases between them. The CDR3 has 13 residues. Germline values: CDR1 LNHNV, CDR2 YYDKDF (reference sequence). The CDR3 protein is CATSPQTEQPQHF. CDR3 DNA sequence: TGTGCCACCAGTCCACAGACGGAGCAGCCCCAGCATTTT.

This rearrangement joins TRBV11-2 to TRBJ1-2; D not resolved. Germline V gene lookup returns CDR1 SGHAT and CDR2 FQNNGV. V was shortened by 5 bases and J by 3 bases, with 16 bases between the two germline ends. This CDR3 contains 15 residues. The CDR3 DNA is TGTGCCAGCAGCAACCTAGGACGGCGGGACTATGGCTACACCTTC. Amino acids: CASSNLGRRDYGYTF.

This clone was counted a single time. The gene calls are TRBV11-2 and TRBJ2-4; 7 bases are a match to TRBD1. Germline loops: CDR1 SGHAT, CDR2 FQNNGV. Trimming cost V 4 bases and J 8 bases; bases outside gene matches: 8. This CDR3 spans 14 amino acids. The CDR3 spells CASSSRDQGDIQYF. The CDR3, as DNA: TGTGCCAGCAGCTCCCGGGACCAGGGGGACATTCAGTACTTC.

J is TRBJ1-2 and V is TRBV11-2; D not certain. Trimming removed 5 bases at V and 7 bases at J, with 14 bases between. Germline-derived CDR1 and CDR2 are SGHAT and FQNNGV. There are 13 residues in the CDR3. In DNA form, the CDR3 reads TGTGCCAGCAGCCGCGAGCGGAGGAGTGGCTACACCTTC. Translating it yields CASSRERRSGYTF. Full variable domain (remainder filled in from reference TRBV11-2 and TRBJ1-2): EAGVAQSPRYKIIEKRQSVAFWCNPISGHATLYWYQQILGQGPKLLIQFQNNGVVDDSQLPKDRFSAERLKGVDSTLKIQPAKLEDSAVYLCASSRERRSGYTFGSGTRLTVV.

For the CDR3, the DNA is TGTGCCAGCAGTTTAAGATTCAGCACAGATACGCAGTATTTT. It is translated as CASSLRFSTDTQYF. The chain links TRBV27 to TRBJ2-3; no clear D gene. The CDR3 extends over 14 amino acids. Germline V gene data show CDR1 as MNHEY and CDR2 as SMNVEV (reference sequence). Between the trimmed V and J ends, which lost 2 bases and 0 bases, there was a span of 6 bases.

This sequence joins TRBV30 and TRBJ1-2, with 7 bases fitting TRBD1. The V gene's germline CDR1 is GTSNPN and CDR2 SVGIG (reference sequence). The V gene end was trimmed by 4 bases and the J gene end by 2 bases; junction bases not matched to a gene: 1. The CDR3 runs 12 residues. CDR3 sequence: CAWMTGNYGYTF. For the CDR3, the DNA is TGTGCCTGGATGACAGGGAACTATGGCTACACCTTC.

This chain uses TRBV12-5 with TRBJ2-2; 7 bases are shared with TRBD1. V lost 1 base and J lost 8; bases outside the gene matches: 4. This CDR3 is 14 amino acids long. The germline V gene encodes CDR1 LGHNT and CDR2 FRNRAP. The CDR3 DNA follows: TGTGCTAGTGGTTTGGGAGACAGGGATGGGGAGCTGTTTTTT. Amino acids: CASGLGDRDGELFF.

This chain uses TRBV2 with TRBJ2-5, with 11 bases identical to TRBD2. After removal of 6 bases from V and 2 bases from J, the junction contained 2 bases not matched to a gene. Germline CDR1 and CDR2: SNHLY and FYNNEI. This CDR3 has 14 amino acids. CDR3 loop: CASRGTSGQETQYF. The CDR3 DNA is TGTGCCAGCAGAGGGACTAGCGGACAAGAGACCCAGTACTTC.

This chain uses TRBV19 with TRBJ2-5; 7 nucleotides align to TRBD1. CDR1 and CDR2 from the germline V gene are LNHDA and SQIVND (reference sequence). CDR3 size: 16 residues. Germline trimming cut 4 bases from V and 0 bases from J; bases unmatched to any gene: 8. CDR3 loop: CASSNRQGAYQETQYF. CDR3 bases: TGTGCCAGTAGTAACCGACAGGGAGCGTACCAAGAGACCCAGTACTTC. Based on the CDR3 plus reference TRBV19 and TRBJ2-5, the full variable domain is DGGITQSPKYLFRKEGQNVTLSCEQNLNHDAMYWYRQDPGQGLRLIYYSQIVNDFQKGDIAEGYSVSREKKESFPLTVTSAQKNPTAFYLCASSNRQGAYQETQYFGPGTRLLVL.

This chain uses TRBV2 with TRBJ2-6; maybe TRBD1 (6 bases). The CDR3 length is 14 residues. V was shortened by 6 bases and J by 1 base, with 7 bases between the two germline ends. The germline CDR1 and CDR2 sequences are SNHLY and FYNNEI. The CDR3 loop is CASRRGSGANVLTF. The CDR3 DNA follows: TGTGCCAGCAGGAGGGGGTCTGGGGCCAACGTCCTGACTTTC.

This clone was recorded many times. This chain joins TRBV20-1 and TRBJ2-1; D is undetermined. This CDR3 has 11 residues. Germline V CDR1 and CDR2: DFQATT, SNEGSKA (reference sequence). V was shortened by 4 bases and J by 7 bases, with 8 bases between the two germline ends. In nucleotides, the CDR3 is TGCAGTGCTACCCAGCTAAATGAGCAGTTCTTC. Translating it yields CSATQLNEQFF.

V and J are TRBV5-6 and TRBJ1-2; TRBD1 agrees at 8 bases. CDR3 length: 16 amino acids. Germline V gene sequence: CDR1 SGHDT, CDR2 YYEEEE. Losses at the gene ends were 2 bases for V and 7 bases for J; bases not matched to a gene: 13. The DNA of the CDR3 is TGTGCCAGCAGCTTCTCCGCGACAGGGGTGTTTTCTGGCTACACCTTC. It codes for CASSFSATGVFSGYTF.

This clone was counted between two and nine times. DNA of the CDR3: TGTGCCAGTTCCCGGACGGCGAGCTCCTACGAGCAGTACTTC. This encodes CASSRTASSYEQYF. V is TRBV6-5 and J is TRBJ2-7; D gene unclear. The germline V gene encodes CDR1 MNHEY and CDR2 SVGAGI. The V end was cut by 9 bases, the J end by 0 bases, with 15 bases between. This CDR3 has 14 residues.